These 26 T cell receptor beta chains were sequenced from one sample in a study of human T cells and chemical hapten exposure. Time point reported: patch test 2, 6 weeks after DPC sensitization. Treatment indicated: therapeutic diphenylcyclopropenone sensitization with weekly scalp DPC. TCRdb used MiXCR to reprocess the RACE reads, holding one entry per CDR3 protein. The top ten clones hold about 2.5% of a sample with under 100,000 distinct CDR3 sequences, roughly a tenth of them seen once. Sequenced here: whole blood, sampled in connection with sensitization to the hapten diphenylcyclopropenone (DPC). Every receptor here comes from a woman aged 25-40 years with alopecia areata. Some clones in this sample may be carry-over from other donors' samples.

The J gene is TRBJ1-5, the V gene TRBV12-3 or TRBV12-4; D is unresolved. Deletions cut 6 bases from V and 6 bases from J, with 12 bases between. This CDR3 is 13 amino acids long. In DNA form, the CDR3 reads TGTGCCAGCAGCCCTGACATGGGTCAGCCCCAGCATTTT. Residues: CASSPDMGQPQHF.

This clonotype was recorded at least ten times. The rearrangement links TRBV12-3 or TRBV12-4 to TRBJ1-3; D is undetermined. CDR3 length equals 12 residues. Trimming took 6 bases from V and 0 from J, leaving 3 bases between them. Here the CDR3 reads CASRRSGNTIYF. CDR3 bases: TGTGCCAGCAGGCGCTCTGGAAACACCATATATTTT.

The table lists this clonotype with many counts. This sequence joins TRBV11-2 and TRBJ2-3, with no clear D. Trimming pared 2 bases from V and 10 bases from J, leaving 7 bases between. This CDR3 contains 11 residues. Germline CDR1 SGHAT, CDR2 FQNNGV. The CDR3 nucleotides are TGTGCCAGCAGCTTATCCTTCTCGCAGTATTTT. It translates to CASSLSFSQYF.

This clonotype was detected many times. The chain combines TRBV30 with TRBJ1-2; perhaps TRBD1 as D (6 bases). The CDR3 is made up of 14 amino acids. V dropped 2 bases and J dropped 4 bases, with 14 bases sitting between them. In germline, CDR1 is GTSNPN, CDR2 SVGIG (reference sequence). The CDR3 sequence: CAWSLLTGFYGYTF. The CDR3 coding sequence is TGTGCCTGGAGTCTTCTAACAGGGTTCTATGGCTACACCTTC.

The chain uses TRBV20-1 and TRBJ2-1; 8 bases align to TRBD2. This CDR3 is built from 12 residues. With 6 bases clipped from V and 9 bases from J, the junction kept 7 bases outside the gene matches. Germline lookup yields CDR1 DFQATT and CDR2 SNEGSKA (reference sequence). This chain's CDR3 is CSATRTSLEQFF. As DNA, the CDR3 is TGCAGTGCAACCCGGACTAGCCTTGAGCAGTTCTTC.

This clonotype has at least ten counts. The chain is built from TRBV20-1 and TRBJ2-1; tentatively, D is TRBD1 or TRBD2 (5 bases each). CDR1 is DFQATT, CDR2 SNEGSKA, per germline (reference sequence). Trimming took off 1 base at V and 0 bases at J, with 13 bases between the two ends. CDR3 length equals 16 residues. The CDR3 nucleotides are TGCAGTGCTAGAGTGTCAGGGACCGCCTCCTACAATGAGCAGTTCTTC. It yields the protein CSARVSGTASYNEQFF.

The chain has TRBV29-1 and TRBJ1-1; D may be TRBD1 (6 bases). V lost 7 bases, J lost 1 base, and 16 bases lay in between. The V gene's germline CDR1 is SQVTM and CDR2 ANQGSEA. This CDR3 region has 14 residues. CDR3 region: CSADSGAGNTEAFF. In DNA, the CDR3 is TGCAGCGCAGACTCAGGGGCTGGGAACACTGAAGCTTTCTTT.

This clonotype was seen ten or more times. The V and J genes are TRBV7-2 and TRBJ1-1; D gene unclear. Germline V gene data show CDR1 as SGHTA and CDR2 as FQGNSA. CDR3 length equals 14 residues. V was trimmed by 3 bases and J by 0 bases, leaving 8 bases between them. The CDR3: CASSFPAMNTEAFF. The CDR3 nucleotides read TGTGCCAGCAGCTTTCCAGCTATGAACACTGAAGCTTTCTTT.

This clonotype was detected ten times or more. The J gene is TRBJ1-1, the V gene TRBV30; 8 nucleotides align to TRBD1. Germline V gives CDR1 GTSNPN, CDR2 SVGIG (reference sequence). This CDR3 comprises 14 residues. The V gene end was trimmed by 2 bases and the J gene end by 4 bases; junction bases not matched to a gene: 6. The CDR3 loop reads CAWSTRQGFTEAFF. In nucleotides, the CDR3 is TGTGCCTGGAGTACCCGACAGGGGTTCACTGAAGCTTTCTTT.

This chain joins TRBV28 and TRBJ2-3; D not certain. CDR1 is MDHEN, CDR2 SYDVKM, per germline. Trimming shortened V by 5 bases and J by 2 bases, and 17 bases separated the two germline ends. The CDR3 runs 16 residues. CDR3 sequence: CASSPHRPGLTDTQYF. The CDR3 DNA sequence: TGTGCCAGCAGTCCCCATCGTCCGGGCCTCACAGATACGCAGTATTTT.

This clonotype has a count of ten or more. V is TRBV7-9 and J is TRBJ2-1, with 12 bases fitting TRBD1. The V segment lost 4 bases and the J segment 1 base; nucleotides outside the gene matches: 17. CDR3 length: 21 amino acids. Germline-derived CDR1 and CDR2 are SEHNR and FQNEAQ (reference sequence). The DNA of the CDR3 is TGTGCCAGCAGCTCATTACCGGGACAGGGGGCGAATATCGCATCCTACAATGAGCAGTTCTTC. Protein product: CASSSLPGQGANIASYNEQFF. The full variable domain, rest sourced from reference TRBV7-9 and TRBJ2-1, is DTGVSQNPRHKITKRGQNVTFRCDPISEHNRLYWYRQTLGQGPEFLTYFQNEAQLEKSRLLSDRFSAERPKGSFSTLEIQRTEQGDSAMYLCASSSLPGQGANIASYNEQFFGPGTRLTVL.

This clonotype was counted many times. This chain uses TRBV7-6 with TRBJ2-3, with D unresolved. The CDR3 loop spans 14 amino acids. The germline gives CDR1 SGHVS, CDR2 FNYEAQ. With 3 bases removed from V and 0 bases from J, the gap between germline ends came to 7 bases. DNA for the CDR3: TGTGCCAGCAGCTTGATCGATAGCACAGATACGCAGTATTTT. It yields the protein CASSLIDSTDTQYF.

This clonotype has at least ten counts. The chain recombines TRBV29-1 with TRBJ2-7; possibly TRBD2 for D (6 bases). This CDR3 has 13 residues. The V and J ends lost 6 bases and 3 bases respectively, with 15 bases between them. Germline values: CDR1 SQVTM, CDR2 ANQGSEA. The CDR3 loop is CSVDSGAGYEQYF. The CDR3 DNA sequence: TGCAGCGTAGATAGCGGAGCGGGCTACGAGCAGTACTTC.

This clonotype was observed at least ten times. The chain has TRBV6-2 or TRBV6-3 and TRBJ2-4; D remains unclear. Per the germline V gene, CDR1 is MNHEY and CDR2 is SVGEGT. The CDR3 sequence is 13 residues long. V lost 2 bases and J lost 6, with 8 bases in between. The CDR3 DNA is TGTGCCAGCAGTTACCCCAACCTAAACATTCAGTACTTC. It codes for CASSYPNLNIQYF.

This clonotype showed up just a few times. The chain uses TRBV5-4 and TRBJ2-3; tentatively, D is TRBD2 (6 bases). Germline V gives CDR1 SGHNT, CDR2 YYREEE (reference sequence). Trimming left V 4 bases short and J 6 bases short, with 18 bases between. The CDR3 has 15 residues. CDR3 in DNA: TGTGCCAGCAGCCTCGCGGGGCGAGGGGCCGATACGCAGTATTTT. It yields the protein CASSLAGRGADTQYF.

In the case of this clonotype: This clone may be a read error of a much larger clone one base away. The chain's CDR3 is CASSSSGTGFNCGYTF. CDR3 DNA: TGTGCCAGCAGTTCCTCCGGGACAGGCTTTAACTGTGGCTACACCTTC. V gene TRBV28 combines with J gene TRBJ1-2, with 8 bases identical to TRBD1. This CDR3 spans 16 amino acids. In germline, CDR1 is MDHEN, CDR2 SYDVKM.

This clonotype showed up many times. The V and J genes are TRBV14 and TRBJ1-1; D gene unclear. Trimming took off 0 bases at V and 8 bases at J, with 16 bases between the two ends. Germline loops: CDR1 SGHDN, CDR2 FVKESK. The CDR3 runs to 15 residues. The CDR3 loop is CASSQEGGRFAEAFF. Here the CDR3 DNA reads TGTGCCAGCAGCCAAGAGGGCGGGAGGTTCGCCGAAGCTTTCTTT.

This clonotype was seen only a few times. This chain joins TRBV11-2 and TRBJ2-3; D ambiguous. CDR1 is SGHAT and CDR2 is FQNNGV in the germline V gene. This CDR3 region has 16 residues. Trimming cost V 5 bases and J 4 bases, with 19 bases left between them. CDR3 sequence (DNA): TGTGCCAGCAGCCAACGGCGCGATTCGGCGGCAGATACGCAGTATTTT. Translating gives CASSQRRDSAADTQYF.

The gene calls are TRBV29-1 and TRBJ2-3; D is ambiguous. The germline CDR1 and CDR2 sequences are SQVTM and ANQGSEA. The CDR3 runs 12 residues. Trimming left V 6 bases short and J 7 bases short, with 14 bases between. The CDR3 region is CSVQRDAHTQYF. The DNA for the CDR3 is TGCAGCGTGCAGCGTGATGCCCATACGCAGTATTTT.

In nucleotides, the CDR3 is TGCAGCGTTGCCTTCGGGGTGAAAGGTCAGCCCCAGCATTTT. Translating gives CSVAFGVKGQPQHF. The chain carries TRBV29-1 and TRBJ1-5, with unresolved D. Germline V gives CDR1 SQVTM, CDR2 ANQGSEA. The CDR3 has 14 residues. V lost 4 bases, J lost 6 bases, and 16 bases lay in between.

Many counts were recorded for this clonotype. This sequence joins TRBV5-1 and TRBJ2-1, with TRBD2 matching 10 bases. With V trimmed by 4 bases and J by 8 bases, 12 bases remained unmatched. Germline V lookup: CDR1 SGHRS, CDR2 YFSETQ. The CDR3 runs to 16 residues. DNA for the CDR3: TGCGCCAGCAGCCAGAAAGCGGGAGGGCCCTCCGATGAGCAGTTCTTC. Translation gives CASSQKAGGPSDEQFF.

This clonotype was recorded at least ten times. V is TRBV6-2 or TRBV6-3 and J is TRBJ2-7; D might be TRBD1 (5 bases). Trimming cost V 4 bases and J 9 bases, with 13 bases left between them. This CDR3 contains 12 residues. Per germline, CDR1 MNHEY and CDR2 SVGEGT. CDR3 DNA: TGTGCCAGCAGTTTTTCTCAGGGCGGGCAGTACTTC. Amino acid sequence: CASSFSQGGQYF.

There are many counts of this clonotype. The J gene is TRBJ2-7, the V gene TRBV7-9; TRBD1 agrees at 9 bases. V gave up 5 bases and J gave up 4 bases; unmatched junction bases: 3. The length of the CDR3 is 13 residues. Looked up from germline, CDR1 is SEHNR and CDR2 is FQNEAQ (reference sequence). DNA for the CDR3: TGTGCCAGCAGCCCGACAGGGGGGTACGAGCAGTACTTC. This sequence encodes CASSPTGGYEQYF.

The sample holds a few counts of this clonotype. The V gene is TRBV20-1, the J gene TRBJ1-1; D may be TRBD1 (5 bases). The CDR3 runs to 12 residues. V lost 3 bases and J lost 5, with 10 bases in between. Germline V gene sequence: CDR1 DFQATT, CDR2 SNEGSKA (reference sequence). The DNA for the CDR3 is TGCAGTGCTAGCAGGGTGGATACTGAAGCTTTCTTT. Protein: CSASRVDTEAFF.

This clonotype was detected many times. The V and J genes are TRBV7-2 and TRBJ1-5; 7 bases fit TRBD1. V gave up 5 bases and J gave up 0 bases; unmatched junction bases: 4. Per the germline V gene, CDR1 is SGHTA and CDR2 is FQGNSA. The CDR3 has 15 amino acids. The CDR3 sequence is CASSRTGVSNQPQHF. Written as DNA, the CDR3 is TGTGCCAGCAGCCGGACAGGAGTTAGCAATCAGCCCCAGCATTTT.

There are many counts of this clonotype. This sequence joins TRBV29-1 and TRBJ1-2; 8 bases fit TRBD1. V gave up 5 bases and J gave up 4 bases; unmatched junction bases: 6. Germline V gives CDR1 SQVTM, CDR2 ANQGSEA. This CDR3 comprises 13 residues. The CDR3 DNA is TGCAGCGTTTTGACAGGGGAAGGCTATGGCTACACCTTC. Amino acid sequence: CSVLTGEGYGYTF.